A selection of T cell receptor beta chains follows, all from one sample in a study of T cell clones after liver transplantation. The repertoire was sequenced with immunoSEQ multiplex PCR; TCRdb's copy has only in-frame clones and lacks some. Of tens of thousands of clones in the sample, 80% to 85% were seen once. This specimen consisted of CD4+ T cells from blood, obtained less than 50 months after liver transplant. These receptor sequences come from a human patient who received a liver transplant. Some T cells may arise from the graft donor. CDR3s leave out the opening cysteine and the closing phenylalanine or tryptophan.

v_gene	j_gene	CDR3aa
TRBV12-5	TRBJ2-2	ASGGTTSGRNTGELF
TRBV11-2	TRBJ2-7	ASSLLVGGPYEQY
TRBV7-6	TRBJ2-7	ASSYLSGVSYEQY
TRBV7-2	TRBJ2-7	ASSLTSTAYEQY
TRBV6-6	TRBJ1-5	ASSYRDRANQPQH
TRBV10-3	TRBJ1-2	AISETGGHGYT
TRBV5-1	TRBJ2-2	ASKSSTGSTGELF
TRBV6-6	TRBJ2-7	ASCSGRLLQEQY
TRBV29-1	TRBJ1-1	SAGTGGATEAF
TRBV4-3	TRBJ1-3	ASSSVLGVSIY
TRBV6-5	TRBJ1-2	ASSTSRDTHGYT
TRBV19	TRBJ2-1	ASTETGLNEQF
TRBV28	TRBJ1-1	ASSSRDRWAEAF
TRBV11-2	TRBJ2-1	ASSLSSDNEQF
TRBV4-2	TRBJ2-7	ASSPLY
TRBV28	TRBJ2-5	ASSRKLAGGRETQY
TRBV14	TRBJ1-4	ASSQEYRQLF
TRBV7-3	TRBJ2-1	ASSSRLAGGYNEQF